This entry lists 9 T cell receptor beta chains sequenced from one sample in a study of OX40 agonist ivuxolimab in advanced cancers. The table came from immunoSEQ multiplex PCR; TCRdb's copy has only in-frame clones and leaves some out. The data contain approximately 70,000 clones, roughly 90% of them singletons. Sample: CD4+ or CD8+ T cells sorted from blood, taken in a trial of the OX40 agonist ivuxolimab. The receptors shown here come from an adult with an advanced solid tumor such as melanoma, head and neck, liver or kidney cancer.

The V and J genes are TRBV28 and TRBJ1-1, with D perhaps matching TRBD1 (5 bases). Germline V gene data show CDR1 as MDHEN and CDR2 as SYDVKM. This CDR3 is 15 amino acids long. V was clipped by 5 bases and J by 4 bases, with 17 bases between them. The CDR3 DNA sequence: TGTGCCAGCAGTGGACCCTCCGGGGGATTCACTGAAGCTTTCTTT. As protein: CASSGPSGGFTEAFF.

This chain links TRBV18 with TRBJ1-4; 7 bases match TRBD1. J lost 8 bases, V lost 6 bases, and 9 bases had no gene match. The germline V gene encodes CDR1 KGHSH and CDR2 LQKENI. The CDR3 is 14 amino acids. The CDR3 DNA follows: TGTGCCAGCTCGCCGGCAGGGGGGAACGAAAAACTGTTTTTT. Its translation: CASSPAGGNEKLFF.

About this clone: An end of the junction differs from the germline gene, which may be a read error. The rearrangement uses TRBV7-9 and TRBJ2-1, with D perhaps given as TRBD1 or TRBD2 (6 bases each). Germline V CDR1 and CDR2: SEHNR, FQNEAQ (reference sequence). This CDR3 is built from 12 residues. The CDR3: CASSLADSGQLF. The CDR3 DNA sequence: TGTGCCAGCAGCTTAGCGGACAGCGGGCAGCTCTTC.

The chain carries TRBV29-1 and TRBJ1-1; D may be TRBD1 (5 bases). The CDR3 length is 17 residues. CDR1 is SQVTM and CDR2 is ANQGSEA in the germline V gene. Trimming removed 7 bases at V and 0 bases at J, with 24 bases between. For the CDR3, the DNA is TGCAGCGCCCCTCTGGGGGGGGGAGATTTCATGAACACTGAAGCTTTCTTT. Encoded protein: CSAPLGGGDFMNTEAFF.

This chain uses TRBV7-9 with TRBJ2-5, with D tentatively TRBD2 (7 bases). Germline CDR1 SEHNR, CDR2 FQNEAQ (reference sequence). This CDR3 is 15 amino acids long. V lost 7 bases, J lost 2 bases, and 17 bases lay in between. The CDR3 bases are TGTGCCAGCACTGGGGGGGCCAAACTTCAAGAGACCCAGTACTTC. It translates to CASTGGAKLQETQYF.

The V and J genes are TRBV2 and TRBJ1-2, with TRBD1 matching over 10 bases. Looked up from germline, CDR1 is SNHLY and CDR2 is FYNNEI. After removal of 6 bases from V and 2 bases from J, the junction contained 0 bases not matched to a gene. CDR3 length: 13 residues. The CDR3 DNA sequence: TGTGCCAGCAGGGACAGGGGGAACTATGGCTACACCTTC. Translating it yields CASRDRGNYGYTF.

This chain uses TRBV6-1 with TRBJ1-1; D possibly corresponds to TRBD1 (5 bases). The CDR3 covers 12 residues. The germline CDR1 and CDR2 sequences are MNHNS and SASEGT. V shed 6 bases and J shed 3 bases, with 8 bases lying between them. CDR3 DNA sequence: TGTGCCAGCAGGTGGGGGGACACTGAAGCTTTCTTT. Translated, it gives CASRWGDTEAFF.

The rearrangement links TRBV7-9 to TRBJ2-5; 7 bases are a match to TRBD1. V lost 5 bases and J lost 3; bases outside the gene matches: 9. The CDR3 covers 15 residues. CDR1 and CDR2 (germline): SEHNR, FQNEAQ (reference sequence). This chain's CDR3 is CASSRRGTEKETQYF. The CDR3 DNA is TGTGCCAGCAGCCGTAGAGGGACAGAAAAAGAGACCCAGTACTTC.

This clone turned up a few times. The gene calls are TRBV9 and TRBJ1-4; 10 nucleotides align to TRBD1. The CDR3 is made up of 17 amino acids. The germline gives CDR1 SGDLS, CDR2 YYNGEE. V was pared by 3 bases and J by 0 bases, with 5 bases of the junction left unmatched. As DNA, the CDR3 is TGTGCCAGCAGCGGTGGACAGGGGGGAGCAACTAATGAAAAACTGTTTTTT. The encoded protein is CASSGGQGGATNEKLFF.